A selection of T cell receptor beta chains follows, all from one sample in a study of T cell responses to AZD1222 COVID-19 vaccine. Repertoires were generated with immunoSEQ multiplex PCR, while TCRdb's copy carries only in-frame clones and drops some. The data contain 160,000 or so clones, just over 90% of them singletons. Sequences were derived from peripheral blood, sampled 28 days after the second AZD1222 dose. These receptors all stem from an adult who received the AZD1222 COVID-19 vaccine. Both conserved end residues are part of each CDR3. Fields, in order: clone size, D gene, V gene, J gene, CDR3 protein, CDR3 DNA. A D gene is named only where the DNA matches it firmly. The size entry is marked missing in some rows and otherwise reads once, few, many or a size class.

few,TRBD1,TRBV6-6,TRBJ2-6,CASTENHRGGANVLTF,TGTGCCAGCACCGAAAACCACAGGGGTGGGGCCAACGTCCTGACTTTC
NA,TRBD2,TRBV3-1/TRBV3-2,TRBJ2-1,CASSQTSGGYVNEQFF,TGTGCCAGCAGCCAGACTAGCGGGGGATATGTCAATGAGCAGTTCTTC
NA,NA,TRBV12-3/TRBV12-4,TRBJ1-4,CASSSGQHPFF,TGTGCCAGCAGTTCCGGACAGCATCCATTTTTT
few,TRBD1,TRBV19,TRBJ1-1,CASSAAGGEAFF,TGTGCCAGTAGTGCCGCAGGGGGGGAAGCTTTCTTT
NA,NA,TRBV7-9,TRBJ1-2,CASSYPTVASNYGYTF,TGTGCCAGCAGCTACCCTACTGTGGCTTCGAACTATGGCTACACCTTC
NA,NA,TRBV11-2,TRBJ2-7,CASSLGRGSYEQYF,TGTGCCAGCAGCTTGGGTCGGGGATCCTACGAGCAGTACTTC
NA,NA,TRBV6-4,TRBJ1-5,CASSDSRGDQPQHF,TGTGCCAGCAGTGACTCTCGAGGGGATCAGCCCCAGCATTTT
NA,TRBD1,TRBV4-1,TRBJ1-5,CASSQEGTGVNQPQHF,TGCGCCAGCAGCCAAGAGGGGACAGGAGTTAATCAGCCCCAGCATTTT
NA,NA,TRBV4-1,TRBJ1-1,CASSQPLPRNTEAFF,TGCGCCAGCAGCCAACCTCTACCAAGGAACACTGAAGCTTTCTTT
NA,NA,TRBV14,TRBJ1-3,CASSPLLKTGNTIYF,TGTGCCAGCAGCCCCTTGTTAAAAACTGGAAACACCATATATTTT
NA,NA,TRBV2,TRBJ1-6,CASSPRDHNSPLHF,TGTGCCAGCAGCCCCCGGGACCACAATTCACCCCTCCACTTT
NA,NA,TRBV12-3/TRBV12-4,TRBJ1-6,CASSLNLSPLHF,TGTGCCAGCAGTTTAAACCTTTCACCCCTCCACTTT
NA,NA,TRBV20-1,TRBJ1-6,CSASEGNALSHF,TGCAGTGCTAGTGAAGGGAACGCCCTGTCCCACTTT
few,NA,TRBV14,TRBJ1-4,CASSQQGPMGEKLFF,TGTGCCAGCAGCCAACAGGGGCCGATGGGGGAAAAACTGTTTTTT
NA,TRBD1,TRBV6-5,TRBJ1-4,CASSPRTGLRGKLFF,TGTGCCAGCAGTCCGCGGACAGGACTCCGGGGAAAACTGTTTTTT
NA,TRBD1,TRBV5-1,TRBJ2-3,CASSPRTGPDTQYF,TGCGCCAGCAGCCCCCGGACAGGGCCCGATACGCAGTATTTT
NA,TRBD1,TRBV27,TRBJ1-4,CASSLAGTGVGANEKLFF,TGTGCCAGCAGTTTGGCCGGGACAGGGGTAGGGGCTAATGAAAAACTGTTTTTT
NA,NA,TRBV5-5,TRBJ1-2,CASSFGDYGYTF,TGTGCCAGCAGCTTCGGTGACTATGGCTACACCTTC
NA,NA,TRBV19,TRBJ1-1,CASSDPGRRLVGAFF,TGTGCCAGTAGTGATCCGGGACGGCGGTTGGTTGGAGCTTTCTTT
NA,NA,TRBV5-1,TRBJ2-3,CASSLANRDTQYF,TGCGCCAGCAGCTTGGCAAACAGGGATACGCAGTATTTT
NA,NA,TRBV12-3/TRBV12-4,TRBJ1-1,CASSPQVNTEAFF,TGTGCCAGCAGCCCACAAGTGAACACTGAAGCTTTCTTT
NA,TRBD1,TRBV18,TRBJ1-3,CASSLTGGATSGNTIYF,TGTGCCAGCTCCTTAACAGGGGGAGCCACCTCTGGAAACACCATATATTTT
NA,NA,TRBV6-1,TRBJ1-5,CASSEAQPYRSYNQPQHF,TGTGCCAGCAGTGAAGCGCAACCCTACAGGTCCTACAATCAGCCCCAGCATTTT
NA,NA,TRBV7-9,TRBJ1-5,CASSPGQVFQPQHF,TGTGCCAGCAGCCCGGGACAAGTGTTCCAGCCCCAGCATTTT
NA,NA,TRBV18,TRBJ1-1,CASSSDENTEAFF,TGTGCCAGCTCATCGGACGAGAACACTGAAGCTTTCTTT
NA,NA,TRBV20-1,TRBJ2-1,CSARFYNEQFF,TGCAGTGCTAGATTTTACAATGAGCAGTTCTTC
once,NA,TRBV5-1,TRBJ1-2,CASSFNRDGYTF,TGCGCCAGCAGCTTTAACAGGGATGGCTACACCTTC
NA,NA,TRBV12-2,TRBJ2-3,CASRLVTSAADTQYF,TGTGCAAGTCGCTTAGTGACTAGCGCCGCAGATACGCAGTATTTT
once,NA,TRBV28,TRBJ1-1,CASSFAQVEAFF,TGTGCCAGCAGTTTCGCGCAGGTTGAAGCTTTCTTT